These T cell receptor beta chains were read from a single sample in a study of T cells in Graves' hyperthyroidism and ophthalmopathy. TCRdb processed the multiplex PCR reads anew with MiXCR; each CDR3 protein has one entry. The sample lists approximately 420,000 distinct CDR3 sequences; about 15% were seen once. The sequencing input was blood. These receptors were collected from a woman aged 25 to 39 with Graves' hyperthyroidism. The CDR3 runs from the conserved cysteine through the conserved F or W. A D gene is named only where the DNA matches it firmly. A clone size is listed for some rows: how often the clone was seen (once, few, many), or a class if it is expanded.

j_call v_call d_call clone_size cdr3_aa
TRBJ2-7 TRBV5-1 TRBD2 few CASSLTSGNSGYEQYF
TRBJ1-2 TRBV12-3/TRBV12-4 . many CASSPEGGFNYGYTF
TRBJ1-5 TRBV6-1 . . CATTREGLGNQPQHF
TRBJ2-3 TRBV7-2 . . CASSLDGGGGTDTQYF
TRBJ1-5 TRBV19 . . CASSMEVRQPQHF
TRBJ2-1 TRBV28 TRBD2 many CASSLFYRGASGSGDEQFF
TRBJ2-7 TRBV3-1 . . CASSPSGAGPLTYEQYF
TRBJ2-1 TRBV5-4 . . CASSLRGERWNEQFF
TRBJ2-2 TRBV3-1 TRBD2 many CASSKRLAGGAGELFF
TRBJ2-7 TRBV7-8 . many CASSLFVGASVSYEQYF
TRBJ2-2 TRBV9 . few CASSHSGGREGNTGKLFF
TRBJ1-6 TRBV5-1 TRBD1 many CASSSGQGGYNSPLHF
TRBJ2-1 TRBV9 . . CASSTGLNEQFF
TRBJ2-7 TRBV27 . . CASSASRGSYEQYF
TRBJ1-6 TRBV28 TRBD1 few CASSRTGDSPLHF
TRBJ2-5 TRBV27 . . CASSDLYQETQYF
TRBJ2-7 TRBV20-1 TRBD2 few CSARDVASGNTYEQYF
TRBJ1-2 TRBV9 . . CASSQSAGGYTF
TRBJ2-1 TRBV28 . many CASSFPANEQFF
TRBJ1-6 TRBV2 . many CASSGGGGGNSPLHF
TRBJ1-5 TRBV3-1 . many CASSQARTNQPQHF
TRBJ2-7 TRBV2 . many CASRVESKGEQYF
TRBJ2-7 TRBV25-1 . few CASSVTGFEQYF
TRBJ2-1 TRBV20-1 TRBD2 few CSAGSPLGAGPQQSGYNEQFF
TRBJ2-1 TRBV24-1 . . CATSDGGGGNEQFF
TRBJ2-3 TRBV19 . . CASSMRGGYADTQYF
TRBJ2-1 TRBV6-1 . many CASQDSSYNEQFF
TRBJ2-3 TRBV5-1 TRBD2 . CASSDRTSKADTQYF
TRBJ1-1 TRBV5-1 . . CASSLTPRTVLWDTEAFF
TRBJ2-1 TRBV5-1 TRBD2 . CASSLLAGISSYNEQFF
TRBJ2-5 TRBV5-6 . few CASSLQGGGTQYF
TRBJ2-3 TRBV19 TRBD1 few CASRTTDRLTDTQYF
TRBJ2-7 TRBV13 . many CASSPRGTVYEQYF
TRBJ2-5 TRBV20-1 TRBD1 . CSARQGAKETQYF
TRBJ2-5 TRBV11-2 . . CTSSWDAFSAETQYF
TRBJ2-1 TRBV5-1 . many CASSLVGLSYNEQFF
TRBJ1-2 TRBV29-1 TRBD1 few CSAADRVYGYTF
TRBJ2-7 TRBV20-1 . many CSANILVSYEQYF
TRBJ2-7 TRBV11-2 TRBD2 many CASSPGTSGTYEQYF
TRBJ2-5 TRBV6-1 TRBD1 many CASSDSVGGQARETQYF
TRBJ2-2 TRBV7-9 . few CASSLLGGADTGELFF
TRBJ2-7 TRBV20-1 . many CSATSGQSYEQYF
TRBJ2-1 TRBV28 . many CASSFRMRGAYNEQFF